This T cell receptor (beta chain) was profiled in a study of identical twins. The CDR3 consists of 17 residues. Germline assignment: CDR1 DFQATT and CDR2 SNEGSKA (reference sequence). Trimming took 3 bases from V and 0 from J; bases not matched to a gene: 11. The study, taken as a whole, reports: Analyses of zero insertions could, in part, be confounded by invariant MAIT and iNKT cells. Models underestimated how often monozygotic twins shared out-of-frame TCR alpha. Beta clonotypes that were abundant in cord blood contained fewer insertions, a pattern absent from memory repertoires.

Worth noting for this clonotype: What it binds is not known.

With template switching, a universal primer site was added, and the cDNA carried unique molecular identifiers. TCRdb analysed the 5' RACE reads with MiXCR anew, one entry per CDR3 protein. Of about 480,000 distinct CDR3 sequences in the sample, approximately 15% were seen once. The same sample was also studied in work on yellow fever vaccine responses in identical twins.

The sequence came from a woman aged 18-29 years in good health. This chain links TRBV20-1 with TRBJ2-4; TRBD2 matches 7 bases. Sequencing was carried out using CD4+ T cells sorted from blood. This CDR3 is CSASATQGGLAKNIQYF. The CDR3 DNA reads TGCAGTGCTAGCGCCACCCAGGGAGGGCTAGCCAAAAACATTCAGTACTTC.